Listed here are 19 T cell receptor beta chains from one sample, sequenced in a study of blood T cells in healthy people across ages. Sample-barcoded 5' priming and a J-beta primer mix drove a second PCR of about 6 to 12 cycles. One entry per CDR3 protein, called by TCRdb with MiXCR from the 5' RACE reads. The repertoire holds 580,000 or so distinct CDR3 sequences, with less than 60% as singletons. Sequenced material: blood. The receptors stem from a man older than 75 in good health.

This clonotype came up a few times. The J gene is TRBJ1-4, the V gene TRBV20-1; TRBD1 is a possible D gene (6 bases). Germline CDR1 reads DFQATT; CDR2 reads SNEGSKA (reference sequence). The CDR3 totals 15 residues. The V end was cut by 3 bases, the J end by 3 bases, with 14 bases between. CDR3 bases: TGCAGTGCTAGGGCGACAGGAGGATCTAATGAAAAACTGTTTTTT. Translated, it gives CSARATGGSNEKLFF.

The chain links TRBV2 to TRBJ2-5; D is unclear. The CDR3 runs 14 residues. Deletions cut 3 bases from V and 0 bases from J, with 8 bases between. Germline CDR1 reads SNHLY; CDR2 reads FYNNEI. CDR3 bases: TGTGCCAGCAGTGAGGCGAATAACCAAGAGACCCAGTACTTC. This gives the protein CASSEANNQETQYF. The whole variable domain, remainder taken from reference TRBV2 and TRBJ2-5, is EPEVTQTPSHQVTQMGQEVILRCVPISNHLYFYWYRQILGQKVEFLVSFYNNEISEKSEIFDDQFSVERPDGSNFTLKIRSTKLEDSAMYFCASSEANNQETQYFGPGTRLLVL.

The count of this clonotype is one. The V gene is TRBV7-9, the J gene TRBJ2-4, with D perhaps matching TRBD1 (5 bases). The J call may be in error: the DNA end matches TRBJ2-5 better. The CDR3 sequence is 15 residues long. Germline CDR1 is SEHNR and CDR2 is FQNEAQ (reference sequence). CDR3 DNA: TGTGCCAGCAGCATATTTCAGGGAAACGCCGAGACCCAGTACTTC. Translation: CASSIFQGNAETQYF.

For this clonotype: Its ends do not fully match the called genes, so a read error is possible. The V call is TRBV7-8, the J call TRBJ1-5; D is possibly TRBD1 (5 bases). Germline lookup yields CDR1 SGHVS and CDR2 FQNEAQ. The CDR3 spans 16 residues. The CDR3: CARSSRQSNSNQPQHF. The CDR3 DNA is TGTGCCCGCAGCTCGCGACAGAGCAATAGCAATCAGCCCCAGCATTTT. Filled out from reference TRBV7-8 and TRBJ1-5, the complete variable domain reads GAGVSQSPRYKVAKRGQDVALRCDPISGHVSLFWYQQALGQGPEFLTYFQNEAQLDKSGLPSDRFFAERPEGSVSTLKIQRTQQEDSAVYLCARSSRQSNSNQPQHFGDGTRLSIL.

The chain is built from TRBV20-1 and TRBJ2-1; TRBD2 agrees at 14 bases. This CDR3 has 15 residues. CDR1 and CDR2 (germline): DFQATT, SNEGSKA (reference sequence). V shed 6 bases, J shed 7 bases, and the junction held 8 bases outside the gene matches. The CDR3 nucleotides are TGCAGTGCCCGAGGACTAGCGGGAGGCGATAATGAGCAGTTCTTC. Protein: CSARGLAGGDNEQFF.

The table lists this clonotype with many counts. V and J are TRBV7-9 and TRBJ1-2, with D unresolved. Germline V gives CDR1 SEHNR, CDR2 FQNEAQ (reference sequence). The CDR3 has 15 amino acids. The germline V and J ends were trimmed by 9 bases and 12 bases, with 29 bases remaining between them. CDR3 bases: TGTGCCAGTACGCCCAATAACGTACTTTTTGGACCCAACACCTTC. It yields the protein CASTPNNVLFGPNTF.

CDR3 DNA sequence: TGCGCCAGCAGCCAAGAACGGCCAGATACGCAGTATTTT. Amino acid sequence: CASSQERPDTQYF. V gene TRBV4-3 combines with J gene TRBJ2-3; no clear D gene. This CDR3 has 13 residues. Looked up from germline, CDR1 is LGHNA and CDR2 is YSLEER. With 0 bases removed from V and 4 bases from J, the gap between germline ends came to 5 bases.

With respect to this clonotype: At one of its ends the junction is not consistent with the germline gene, which may arise from a read error. The rearrangement links TRBV6-6 to TRBJ2-5; 7 bases fit TRBD2. The length of the CDR3 is 15 residues. Germline values: CDR1 MNHNY, CDR2 SVGAGI (reference sequence). CDR3 DNA sequence: TGTGCCAGCGGTTACAGATCGGGGGGATTAGAGACCCAGTACTTC. Its protein product is CASGYRSGGLETQYF.

This sequence joins TRBV7-2 and TRBJ2-3; 7 bases fit TRBD2. J was trimmed by 9 bases and V by 4 bases; bases with no gene match: 10. In germline, CDR1 is SGHTA, CDR2 FQGNSA. The CDR3 runs to 14 residues. The CDR3 loop is CASSSSLAGGTQYF. In nucleotides, the CDR3 is TGTGCCAGCAGCTCTAGCTTAGCCGGGGGGACGCAGTATTTT.

This clonotype turned up a few times. The V call is TRBV20-1, the J call TRBJ2-1, with D possibly being TRBD2 (6 bases). Germline CDR1 is DFQATT and CDR2 is SNEGSKA (reference sequence). V gave up 3 bases and J gave up 3 bases, with 18 bases separating them. The CDR3 has 16 amino acids. The CDR3 sequence: CSARAAGRALYNEQFF. The CDR3 nucleotides are TGCAGTGCTAGGGCGGCGGGAAGGGCCCTCTACAATGAGCAGTTCTTC.

Of note for this clonotype: Because it lacks the conserved phenylalanine or tryptophan at the end, this CDR3 is likely a read error. The rearrangement uses TRBV2 and TRBJ2-1, with 9 bases fitting TRBD2. This CDR3 comprises 15 residues. Germline values: CDR1 SNHLY, CDR2 FYNNEI. V lost 5 bases, J lost 3 bases, and 5 bases stayed unmatched. CDR3 nucleotide sequence: TGTGCCAGCAGTCTTAGCGGGAGTGTCTACAATGAGCAGTTCTTA. Translating it yields CASSLSGSVYNEQFL.

This clonotype turned up a few times. J is TRBJ2-7 and V is TRBV2; 10 bases are a match to TRBD2. Trimming took 6 bases from V and 3 from J; bases not matched to a gene: 8. The CDR3 is made up of 15 amino acids. Germline assignment: CDR1 SNHLY and CDR2 FYNNEI. The CDR3 nucleotides read TGTGCCAGCAGGTTCACTAGCGGGGAGCTCTACGAGCAGTACTTC. Amino acid sequence: CASRFTSGELYEQYF.

The chain joins TRBV7-9 to TRBJ2-1; D uncertain. The CDR3 runs 14 residues. Germline CDR1 reads SEHNR; CDR2 reads FQNEAQ (reference sequence). The V and J ends lost 7 bases and 6 bases respectively, with 16 bases between them. The CDR3 protein is CASNFSSYLNEQFF. DNA of the CDR3: TGTGCCAGCAACTTCAGCTCCTACCTCAATGAGCAGTTCTTC. The full variable domain, its missing parts supplied by reference TRBV7-9 and TRBJ2-1, is DTGVSQNPRHKITKRGQNVTFRCDPISEHNRLYWYRQTLGQGPEFLTYFQNEAQLEKSRLLSDRFSAERPKGSFSTLEIQRTEQGDSAMYLCASNFSSYLNEQFFGPGTRLTVL.

This clonotype was counted many times. The V and J genes are TRBV6-6 and TRBJ2-7, with D perhaps TRBD1 (6 bases). V lost 7 bases to trimming and J lost 2 bases, with 15 bases between them. Germline values: CDR1 MNHNY, CDR2 SVGAGI (reference sequence). The CDR3 has 14 residues. The CDR3 DNA reads as TGTGCCAGCACCCCCCGGGACAAAACCTACGAGCAGTACTTC. Protein: CASTPRDKTYEQYF.

In this sample, this clonotype turned up once. The V and J genes are TRBV20-1 and TRBJ2-3, with unresolved D. The V gene lost 3 bases and the J gene lost 2 bases, with 9 bases spanning the gap. This CDR3 has 13 amino acids. Germline V gene sequence: CDR1 DFQATT, CDR2 SNEGSKA (reference sequence). The CDR3 DNA sequence: TGCAGTGCTAGGTGGCCAAACACAGATACGCAGTATTTT. It codes for CSARWPNTDTQYF.

J is TRBJ2-7 and V is TRBV18; 13 positions agree with TRBD2. Trimming removed 2 bases from V and 1 base from J; junction bases left unmatched: 5. CDR3 length: 17 amino acids. Germline V gives CDR1 KGHSH, CDR2 LQKENI. CDR3 sequence: CASSPRGTSGTSYEQYF. In nucleotides, the CDR3 is TGTGCCAGCTCACCAAGGGGGACTAGCGGGACATCCTACGAGCAGTACTTC.

J is TRBJ1-5 and V is TRBV4-1; TRBD1 agrees at 7 bases. The CDR3 spans 15 residues. Trimming took 4 bases from V and 2 from J; bases not matched to a gene: 5. Germline V CDR1 and CDR2: MGHRA, YSYEKL. The CDR3 sequence: CASSREGAGNQPQHF. Written as DNA, the CDR3 is TGCGCCAGCAGCCGAGAGGGGGCTGGCAATCAGCCCCAGCATTTT.

This chain uses TRBV7-3 with TRBJ2-5; 7 bases fit TRBD2. The CDR3 totals 15 residues. V dropped 5 bases and J dropped 11; count of bases not matched to a gene: 17. Germline assignment: CDR1 SGHTA and CDR2 FQGTGA. The CDR3 sequence is CASSQGLHSDNEQYF. Written as DNA, the CDR3 is TGTGCCAGCAGCCAGGGACTACACTCCGACAATGAGCAGTACTTC.

This chain joins TRBV7-3 and TRBJ1-6, with TRBD1 identical over 7 bases. Germline CDR1 is SGHTA and CDR2 is FQGTGA. CDR3 length equals 13 residues. J lost 13 bases, V lost 5 bases, and 8 bases had no gene match. In nucleotides, the CDR3 is TGTGCCAGCAGCGGAAGGACAGGCGGCCCCCTCCACTTT. Translating it yields CASSGRTGGPLHF.